These 3 T cell receptor beta chains came from one sample sequenced in a study of CD4 T cells in relation to SARS-CoV-2 and coronaviruses. Antigens of these TCRs are unknown. Data came from immunoSEQ multiplex PCR; TCRdb stores just in-frame clones and leaves some out. The table lists about 30,000 clones, approximately 80% of them singletons. Before the COVID-19 pandemic, during about 2011-2019, CD4+ T cells were taken from unexposed donors. Isolation of CD4+ T cells took place after approximately 10 days in culture. Sequencing was performed on CD4+ T cells from PBMCs, cultured in vitro. Receptors were obtained from a human donor in good health.

This clone has more than one count but fewer than ten. The rearrangement links TRBV11-1 to TRBJ2-3; D tentatively reads TRBD1 or TRBD2 (5 bases each). Germline V gene lookup returns CDR1 SGHAT and CDR2 FQDESV (reference sequence). Trimming shortened V by 2 bases and J by 1 base, and 7 bases separated the two germline ends. The CDR3 extends over 14 amino acids. The CDR3 DNA reads TGTGCCAGCAGCTTAATGGGGGGCACAGATACGCAGTATTTT. This encodes CASSLMGGTDTQYF.

This clone was found once. The chain carries TRBV11-3 and TRBJ2-3; TRBD2 agrees at 10 bases. The CDR3 contains 17 residues. J lost 2 bases, V lost 1 base, and 6 bases had no gene match. Looked up from germline, CDR1 is SGHNT and CDR2 is YENEEA. CDR3 region: CASSLGQLAGYTDTQYF. The CDR3 region has the DNA TGTGCCAGCAGCTTAGGACAACTAGCGGGGTACACAGATACGCAGTATTTT.

The chain uses TRBV20-1 and TRBJ2-5; possibly TRBD1 for D (5 bases). The CDR3 has 10 residues. Germline V gene data show CDR1 as DFQATT and CDR2 as SNEGSKA (reference sequence). The V end was cut by 6 bases, the J end by 7 bases, with 9 bases between. The CDR3 is CSARVGTQYF. DNA for the CDR3: TGCAGTGCCAGGGTGGGGACCCAGTACTTC.